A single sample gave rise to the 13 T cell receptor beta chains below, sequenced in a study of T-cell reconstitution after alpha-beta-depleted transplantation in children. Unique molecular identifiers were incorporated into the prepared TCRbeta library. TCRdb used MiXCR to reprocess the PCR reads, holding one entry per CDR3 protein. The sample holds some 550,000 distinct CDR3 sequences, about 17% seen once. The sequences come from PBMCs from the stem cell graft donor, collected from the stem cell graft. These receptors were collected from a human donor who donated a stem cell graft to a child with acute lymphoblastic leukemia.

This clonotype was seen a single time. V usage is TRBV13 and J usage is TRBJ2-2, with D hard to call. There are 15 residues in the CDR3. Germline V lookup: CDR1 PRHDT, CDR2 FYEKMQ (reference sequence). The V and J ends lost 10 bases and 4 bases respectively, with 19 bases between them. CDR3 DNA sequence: TGTGCCACAACCGGAACCACTACGAGCACCGGGGAGCTGTTTTTT. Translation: CATTGTTTSTGELFF.

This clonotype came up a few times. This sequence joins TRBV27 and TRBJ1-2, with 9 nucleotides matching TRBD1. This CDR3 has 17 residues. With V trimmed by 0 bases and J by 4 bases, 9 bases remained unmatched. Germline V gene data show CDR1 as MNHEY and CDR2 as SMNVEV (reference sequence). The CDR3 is CASSLSLWTGEAYGYTF. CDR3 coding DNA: TGTGCCAGCAGTTTATCGCTGTGGACAGGGGAGGCCTATGGCTACACCTTC.

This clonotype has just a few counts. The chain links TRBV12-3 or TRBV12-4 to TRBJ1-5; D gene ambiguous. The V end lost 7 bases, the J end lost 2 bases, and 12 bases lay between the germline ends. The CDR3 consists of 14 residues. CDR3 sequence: CASTFASGNQPQHF. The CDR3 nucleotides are TGTGCCAGCACTTTCGCGTCCGGCAATCAGCCCCAGCATTTT.

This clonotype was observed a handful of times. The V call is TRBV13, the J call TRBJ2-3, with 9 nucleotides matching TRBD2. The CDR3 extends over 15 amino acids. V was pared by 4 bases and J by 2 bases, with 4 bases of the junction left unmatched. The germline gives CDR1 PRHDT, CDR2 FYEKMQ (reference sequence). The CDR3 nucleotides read TGTGCCAGCAGCTACTCTAGCGGGAACACAGATACGCAGTATTTT. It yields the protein CASSYSSGNTDTQYF.

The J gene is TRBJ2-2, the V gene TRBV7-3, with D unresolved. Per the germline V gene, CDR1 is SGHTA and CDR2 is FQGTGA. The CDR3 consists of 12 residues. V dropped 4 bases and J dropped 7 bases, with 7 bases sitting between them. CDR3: CASSSYNGELFF. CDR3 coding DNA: TGTGCCAGCAGCTCCTATAACGGGGAGCTGTTTTTT.

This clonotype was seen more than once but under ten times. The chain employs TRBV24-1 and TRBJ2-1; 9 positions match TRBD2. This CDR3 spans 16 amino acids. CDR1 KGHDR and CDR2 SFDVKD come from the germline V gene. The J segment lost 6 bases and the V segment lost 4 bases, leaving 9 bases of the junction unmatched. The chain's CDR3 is CATSDLLAGQSNEQFF. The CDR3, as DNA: TGTGCCACCAGTGACCTACTAGCGGGTCAGAGCAATGAGCAGTTCTTC.

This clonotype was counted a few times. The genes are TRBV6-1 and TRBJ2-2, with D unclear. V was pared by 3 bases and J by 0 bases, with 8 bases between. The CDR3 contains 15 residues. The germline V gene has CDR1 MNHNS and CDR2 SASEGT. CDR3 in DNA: TGTGCCAGCAGTGACTACTATACGAACACCGGGGAGCTGTTTTTT. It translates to CASSDYYTNTGELFF.

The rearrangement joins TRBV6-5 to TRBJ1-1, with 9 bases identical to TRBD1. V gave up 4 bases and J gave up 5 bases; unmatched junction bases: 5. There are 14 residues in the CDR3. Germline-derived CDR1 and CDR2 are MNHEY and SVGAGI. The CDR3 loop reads CASSSGTGRTEAFF. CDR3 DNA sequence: TGTGCCAGCAGTTCCGGGACAGGGAGGACTGAAGCTTTCTTT.

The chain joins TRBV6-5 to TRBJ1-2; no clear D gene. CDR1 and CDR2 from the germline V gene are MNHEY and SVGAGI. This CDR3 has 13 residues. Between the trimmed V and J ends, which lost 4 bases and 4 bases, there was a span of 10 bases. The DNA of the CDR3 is TGTGCCAGCAGTTGGTCACGGATCTATGGCTACACCTTC. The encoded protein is CASSWSRIYGYTF.

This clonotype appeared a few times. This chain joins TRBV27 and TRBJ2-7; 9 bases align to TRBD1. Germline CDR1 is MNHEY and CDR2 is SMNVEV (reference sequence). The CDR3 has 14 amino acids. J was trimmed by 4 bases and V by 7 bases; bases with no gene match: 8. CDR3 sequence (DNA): TGTGCCAGCAAGAAAACAGGGGGCGAATACGAGCAGTACTTC. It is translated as CASKKTGGEYEQYF.

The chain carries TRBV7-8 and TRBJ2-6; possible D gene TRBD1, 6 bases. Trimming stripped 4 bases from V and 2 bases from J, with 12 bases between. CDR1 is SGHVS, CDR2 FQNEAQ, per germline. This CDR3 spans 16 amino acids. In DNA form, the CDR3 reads TGTGCCAGCAGCTCCCTGACAGGTCCTGGGGCCAACGTCCTGACTTTC. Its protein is CASSSLTGPGANVLTF.

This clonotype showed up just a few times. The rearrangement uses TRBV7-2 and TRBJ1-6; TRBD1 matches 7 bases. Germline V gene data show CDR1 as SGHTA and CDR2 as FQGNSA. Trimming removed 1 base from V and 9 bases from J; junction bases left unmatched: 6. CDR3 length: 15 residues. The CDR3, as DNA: TGTGCCAGCAGCTTAGACAGGGGAACTGGTTCACCCCTCCACTTT. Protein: CASSLDRGTGSPLHF.

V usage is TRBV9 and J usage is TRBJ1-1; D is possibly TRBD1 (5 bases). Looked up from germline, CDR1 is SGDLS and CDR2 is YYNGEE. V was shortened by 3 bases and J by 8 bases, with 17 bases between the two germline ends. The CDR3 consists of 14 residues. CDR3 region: CASSGGTQAAEAFF. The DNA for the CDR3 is TGTGCCAGCAGCGGCGGGACTCAGGCAGCGGAAGCTTTCTTT.